This note documents a single T cell receptor (beta chain) sequence. What it binds is unknown. These data are taken from a study of cytomegalovirus exposure and HLA in healthy donors. Study findings and constraints: A highly shared variant cluster was judged a likely technical artifact.

The V gene's germline CDR1 is GTSNPN and CDR2 SVGIG (reference sequence). Trimming removed 1 base from V and 6 bases from J, with 19 bases in between. This CDR3 contains 16 residues. Whereas donors were nominally healthy upon sampling, unrecorded immune exposures were probable. The primer mix had 60 Vbeta and 13 Jbeta primers. Sequenced by immunoSEQ multiplex PCR; TCRdb stores in-frame clones only, minus some. Of 150,000 or so clones listed, around 77% were seen once; the top ten hold 2% to 2.5%. This TCR derives from a man in his forties or fifties in good health and CMV-seropositive. The chain couples TRBV30 to TRBJ2-1; D is perhaps TRBD2 (5 bases). Sample: PBMCs. This CDR3 reads CAWSALQRRLINEQFF. The DNA of the CDR3 is TGTGCCTGGAGTGCCCTGCAGCGGAGACTAATCAATGAGCAGTTCTTC.